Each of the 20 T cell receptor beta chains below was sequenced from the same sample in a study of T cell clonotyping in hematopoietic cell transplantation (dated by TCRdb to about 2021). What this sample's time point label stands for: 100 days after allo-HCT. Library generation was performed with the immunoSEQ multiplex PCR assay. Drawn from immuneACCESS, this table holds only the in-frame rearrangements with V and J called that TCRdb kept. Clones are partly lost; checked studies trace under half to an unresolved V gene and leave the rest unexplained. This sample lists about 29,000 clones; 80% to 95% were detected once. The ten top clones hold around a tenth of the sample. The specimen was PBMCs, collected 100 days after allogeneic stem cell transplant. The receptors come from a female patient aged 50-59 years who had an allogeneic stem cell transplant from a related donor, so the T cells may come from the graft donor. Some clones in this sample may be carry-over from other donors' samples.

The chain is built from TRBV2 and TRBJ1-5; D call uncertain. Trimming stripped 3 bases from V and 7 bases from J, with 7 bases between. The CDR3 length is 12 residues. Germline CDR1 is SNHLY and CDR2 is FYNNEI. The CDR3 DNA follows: TGTGCCAGCAGTGATGAGTTACAGCCCCAGCATTTT. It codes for CASSDELQPQHF. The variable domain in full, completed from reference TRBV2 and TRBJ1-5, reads EPEVTQTPSHQVTQMGQEVILRCVPISNHLYFYWYRQILGQKVEFLVSFYNNEISEKSEIFDDQFSVERPDGSNFTLKIRSTKLEDSAMYFCASSDELQPQHFGDGTRLSIL.

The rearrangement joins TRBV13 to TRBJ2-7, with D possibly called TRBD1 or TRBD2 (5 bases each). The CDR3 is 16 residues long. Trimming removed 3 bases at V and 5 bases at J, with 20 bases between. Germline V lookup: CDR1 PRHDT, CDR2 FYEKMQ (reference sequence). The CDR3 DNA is TGTGCCAGCAGCTTCCAATTGGTGGCAGGGAGAAACGAGCAGTACTTC. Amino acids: CASSFQLVAGRNEQYF.

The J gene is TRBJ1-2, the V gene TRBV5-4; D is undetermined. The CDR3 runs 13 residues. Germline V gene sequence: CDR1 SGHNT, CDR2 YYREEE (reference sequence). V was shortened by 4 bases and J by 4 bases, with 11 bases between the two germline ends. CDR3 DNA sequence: TGTGCCAGCAGCCTTCGGGCGACCTATGGCTACACCTTC. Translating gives CASSLRATYGYTF.

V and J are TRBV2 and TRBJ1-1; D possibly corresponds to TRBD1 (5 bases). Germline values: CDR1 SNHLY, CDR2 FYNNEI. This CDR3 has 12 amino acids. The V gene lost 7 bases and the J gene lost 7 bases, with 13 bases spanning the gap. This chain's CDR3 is CASTGETREAFF. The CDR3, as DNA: TGTGCCAGCACGGGGGAAACGCGTGAAGCTTTCTTT.

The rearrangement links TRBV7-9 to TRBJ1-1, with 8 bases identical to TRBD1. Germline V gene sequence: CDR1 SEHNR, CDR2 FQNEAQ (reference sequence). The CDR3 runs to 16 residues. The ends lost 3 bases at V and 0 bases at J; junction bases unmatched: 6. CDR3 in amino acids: CASSFRQGSLNTEAFF. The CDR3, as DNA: TGTGCCAGCAGCTTCAGACAGGGGTCACTGAACACTGAAGCTTTCTTT.

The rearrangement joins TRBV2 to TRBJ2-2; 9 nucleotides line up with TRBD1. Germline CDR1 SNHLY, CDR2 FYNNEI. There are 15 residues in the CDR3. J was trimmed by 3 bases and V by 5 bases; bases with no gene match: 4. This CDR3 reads CASSRQGGDTGELFF. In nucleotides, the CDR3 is TGTGCCAGCAGTCGACAGGGGGGGGACACCGGGGAGCTGTTTTTT.

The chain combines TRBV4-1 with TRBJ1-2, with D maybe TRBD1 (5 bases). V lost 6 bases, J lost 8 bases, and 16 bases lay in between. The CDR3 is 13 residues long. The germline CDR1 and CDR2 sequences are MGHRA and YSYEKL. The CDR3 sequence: CASSLGAGSGYTF. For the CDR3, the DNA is TGCGCCAGCAGTCTAGGGGCGGGGAGCGGCTACACCTTC.

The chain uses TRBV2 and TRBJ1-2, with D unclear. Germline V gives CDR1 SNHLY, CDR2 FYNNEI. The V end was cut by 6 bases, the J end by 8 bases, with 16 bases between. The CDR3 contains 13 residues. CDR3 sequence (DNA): TGTGCCAGCAGAGCACAGTGGTGGGGAGGCTACACCTTC. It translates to CASRAQWWGGYTF.

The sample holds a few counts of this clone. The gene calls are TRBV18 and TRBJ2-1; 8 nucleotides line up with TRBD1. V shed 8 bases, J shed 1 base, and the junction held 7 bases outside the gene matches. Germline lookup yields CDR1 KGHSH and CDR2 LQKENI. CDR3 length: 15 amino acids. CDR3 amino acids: CASGTTGDSYNEQFF. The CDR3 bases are TGTGCCAGCGGTACGACAGGGGATTCCTACAATGAGCAGTTCTTC.

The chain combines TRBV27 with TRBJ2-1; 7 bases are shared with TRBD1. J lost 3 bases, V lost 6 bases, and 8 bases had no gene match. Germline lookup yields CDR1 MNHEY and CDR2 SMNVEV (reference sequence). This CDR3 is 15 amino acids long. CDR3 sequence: CASSLTGTDYNEQFF. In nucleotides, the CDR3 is TGTGCCAGCAGCCTGACCGGGACAGACTACAATGAGCAGTTCTTC.

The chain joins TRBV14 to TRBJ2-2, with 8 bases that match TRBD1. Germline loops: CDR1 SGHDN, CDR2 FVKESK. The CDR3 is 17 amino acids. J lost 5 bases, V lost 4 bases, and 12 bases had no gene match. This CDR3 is CASSRRQGRWGTGELFF. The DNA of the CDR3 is TGTGCCAGCAGCCGACGACAGGGGAGGTGGGGAACCGGGGAGCTGTTTTTT.

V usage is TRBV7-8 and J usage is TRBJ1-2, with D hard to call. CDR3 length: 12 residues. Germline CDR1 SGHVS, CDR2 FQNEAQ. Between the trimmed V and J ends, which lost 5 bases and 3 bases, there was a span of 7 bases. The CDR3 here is CASSLTDYGYTF. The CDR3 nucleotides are TGTGCCAGCAGCCTAACAGACTATGGCTACACCTTC.

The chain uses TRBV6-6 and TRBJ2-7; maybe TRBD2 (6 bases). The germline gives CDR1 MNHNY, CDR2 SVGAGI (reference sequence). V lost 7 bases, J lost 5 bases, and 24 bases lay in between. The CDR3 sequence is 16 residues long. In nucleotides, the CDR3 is TGTGCCAGCAACAAAGGGCAGGTGGGGGGAAGAAACGAGCAGTACTTC. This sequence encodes CASNKGQVGGRNEQYF.

The CDR3 region has the DNA TGTGCCAGCAGTGACAGGGGGCGAGGGGGCTACACCTTC. Translated, it gives CASSDRGRGGYTF. The V and J genes are TRBV6-5 and TRBJ1-2; TRBD1 agrees at 10 bases. The germline CDR1 and CDR2 sequences are MNHEY and SVGAGI. Unmatched junction bases numbered 5, after V lost 5 bases and J lost 8 bases. The length of the CDR3 is 13 residues.

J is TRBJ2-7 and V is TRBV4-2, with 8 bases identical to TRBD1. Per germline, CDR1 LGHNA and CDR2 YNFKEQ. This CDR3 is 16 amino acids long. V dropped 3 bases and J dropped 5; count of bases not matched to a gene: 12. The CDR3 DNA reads TGTGCCAGCAGCCATACCAACAGGGGGACGGCCCACGAGCAGTACTTC. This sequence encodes CASSHTNRGTAHEQYF.

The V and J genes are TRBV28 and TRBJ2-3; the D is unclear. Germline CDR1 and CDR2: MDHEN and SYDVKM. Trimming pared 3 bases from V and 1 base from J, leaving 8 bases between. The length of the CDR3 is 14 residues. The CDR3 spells CASSFLQGTDTQYF. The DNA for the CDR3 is TGTGCCAGCAGTTTTCTTCAGGGCACAGATACGCAGTATTTT.

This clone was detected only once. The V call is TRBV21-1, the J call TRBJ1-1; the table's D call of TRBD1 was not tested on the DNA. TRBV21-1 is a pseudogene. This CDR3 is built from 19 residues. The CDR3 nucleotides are TGTGCCAGCAGCATACACCGGGACAGGGGGAAGGAGGGGGACACTGAAGCTTTCTTT. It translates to CASSIHRDRGKEGDTEAFF.

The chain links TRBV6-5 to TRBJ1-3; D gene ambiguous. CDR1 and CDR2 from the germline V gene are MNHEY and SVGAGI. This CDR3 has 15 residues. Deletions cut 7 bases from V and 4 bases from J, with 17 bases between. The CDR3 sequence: CASKRLQNSGNTIYF. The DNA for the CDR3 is TGTGCCAGCAAACGGCTCCAGAACTCCGGAAACACCATATATTTT.

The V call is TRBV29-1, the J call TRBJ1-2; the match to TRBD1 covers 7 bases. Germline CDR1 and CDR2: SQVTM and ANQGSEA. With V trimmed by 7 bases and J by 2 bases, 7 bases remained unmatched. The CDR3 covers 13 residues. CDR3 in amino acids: CSATGTENYGYTF. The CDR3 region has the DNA TGCAGCGCCACCGGGACAGAAAACTATGGCTACACCTTC.

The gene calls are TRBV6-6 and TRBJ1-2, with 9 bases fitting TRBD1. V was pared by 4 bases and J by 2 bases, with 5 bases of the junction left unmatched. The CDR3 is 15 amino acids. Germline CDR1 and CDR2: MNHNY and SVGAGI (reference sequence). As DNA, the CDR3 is TGTGCCAGCAGTTCTCGACAGGGGGTAAACTATGGCTACACCTTC. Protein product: CASSSRQGVNYGYTF.